These 10 T cell receptor beta chains originate from one sample sequenced in a study of T cells in Graves' hyperthyroidism and ophthalmopathy. TCR beta CDR3 sequences were amplified from RNA transcripts. A set of HTBI primers served as the primers for a first-round RT-PCR of the TCR CDR3. TCRdb used MiXCR to reprocess the multiplex PCR reads, holding one entry per CDR3 protein. The top ten hold approximately 15% of the sample, which has approximately 720,000 distinct CDR3 sequences, around 20% seen once. Specimen: blood. The receptors originated from a woman between 45 and 60 years old with Graves' hyperthyroidism that later progressed to Graves' ophthalmopathy.

This clonotype turned up a few times. This chain links TRBV5-4 with TRBJ1-2; D call uncertain. In germline, CDR1 is SGHNT, CDR2 YYREEE (reference sequence). This CDR3 is 14 amino acids long. Deletions cut 0 bases from V and 6 bases from J, with 12 bases between. CDR3 region: CASSLGGVRNGYTF. The CDR3 DNA reads as TGTGCCAGCAGCTTGGGTGGAGTAAGGAATGGCTACACCTTC.

This clonotype has ten or more counts. The chain joins TRBV20-1 to TRBJ2-5; perhaps D is TRBD1 or TRBD2 (5 bases each). Germline V gene data show CDR1 as DFQATT and CDR2 as SNEGSKA (reference sequence). The CDR3 totals 16 residues. The germline V and J ends were trimmed by 3 bases and 0 bases, with 17 bases remaining between them. The CDR3 region is CSASHGTDSYQETQYF. CDR3 nucleotide sequence: TGCAGTGCTAGCCATGGGACGGACTCGTACCAAGAGACCCAGTACTTC.

The chain combines TRBV29-1 with TRBJ2-2, with D perhaps given as TRBD1 or TRBD2 (6 bases each). The V gene lost 4 bases and the J gene lost 0 bases, with 9 bases spanning the gap. The CDR3 contains 14 residues. Looked up from germline, CDR1 is SQVTM and CDR2 is ANQGSEA. CDR3 DNA sequence: TGCAGCGTTGCTGGGGGGCCGAACACCGGGGAGCTGTTTTTT. Residues: CSVAGGPNTGELFF.

This chain joins TRBV5-1 and TRBJ1-6, with a weak D call TRBD1 (5 bases). CDR1 and CDR2 (germline): SGHRS, YFSETQ. V was trimmed by 0 bases and J by 0 bases, leaving 10 bases between them. The CDR3 runs 17 residues. Written as DNA, the CDR3 is TGCGCCAGCAGCTTGGGAGGGGTGAACTCCTATAATTCACCCCTCCACTTT. This codes for CASSLGGVNSYNSPLHF.

This clonotype was seen repeatedly, ten times or more. The chain joins TRBV6-1 to TRBJ1-3, with 7 bases identical to TRBD1. The CDR3 sequence is 13 residues long. CDR1 and CDR2 (germline): MNHNS, SASEGT. V lost 7 bases and J lost 8; bases outside the gene matches: 8. The CDR3 DNA reads as TGTGCCAGCACCACGACAGGGACGGACACCATATATTTT. Translated, it gives CASTTTGTDTIYF.

The rearrangement uses TRBV5-1 and TRBJ2-7; D is perhaps TRBD1 (6 bases). The CDR3 extends over 14 amino acids. Per germline, CDR1 SGHRS and CDR2 YFSETQ. V lost 0 bases to trimming and J lost 5 bases, with 12 bases between them. CDR3 in amino acids: CASSLGGQGNEQYF. The CDR3 DNA reads as TGCGCCAGCAGCTTGGGGGGGCAGGGGAACGAGCAGTACTTC.

The table lists this clonotype with a few counts. This chain uses TRBV30 with TRBJ1-2, with D perhaps TRBD1 (5 bases). CDR1 is GTSNPN and CDR2 is SVGIG in the germline V gene (reference sequence). This CDR3 comprises 14 residues. V lost 3 bases and J lost 2, with 13 bases in between. The CDR3 DNA reads as TGTGCCTGGAGCGGGCAGGGATCCAACTATGGCTACACCTTC. Protein product: CAWSGQGSNYGYTF.

Points on this clonotype: A much more abundant neighbour one base away suggests this may be a read error. The chain uses TRBV12-3 or TRBV12-4 and TRBJ1-5; D is perhaps TRBD1 (5 bases). The CDR3 spans 16 residues. CDR3 sequence (DNA): TGTGCCAGCAGCCCTTCGCAGACATCGGGGGGACGGCCCGAGCATTTT. As protein: CASSPSQTSGGRPEHF.

The chain is built from TRBV6-1 and TRBJ2-1; D remains ambiguous. CDR3 size: 11 residues. V dropped 6 bases and J dropped 9 bases, with 9 bases sitting between them. In germline, CDR1 is MNHNS, CDR2 SASEGT. CDR3 amino acids: CASSELSEQFF. For the CDR3, the DNA is TGTGCCAGCAGCGAACTCAGTGAGCAGTTCTTC.

This clonotype was seen many times. V usage is TRBV11-1 and J usage is TRBJ2-3, with 11 bases fitting TRBD2. V shed 5 bases, J shed 3 bases, and the junction held 7 bases outside the gene matches. The CDR3 runs to 16 residues. The germline CDR1 and CDR2 sequences are SGHAT and FQDESV (reference sequence). Here the CDR3 DNA reads TGTGCCAGCAGCGTCCTAGCGGGGGGAGTGACAGATACGCAGTATTTT. This sequence encodes CASSVLAGGVTDTQYF.